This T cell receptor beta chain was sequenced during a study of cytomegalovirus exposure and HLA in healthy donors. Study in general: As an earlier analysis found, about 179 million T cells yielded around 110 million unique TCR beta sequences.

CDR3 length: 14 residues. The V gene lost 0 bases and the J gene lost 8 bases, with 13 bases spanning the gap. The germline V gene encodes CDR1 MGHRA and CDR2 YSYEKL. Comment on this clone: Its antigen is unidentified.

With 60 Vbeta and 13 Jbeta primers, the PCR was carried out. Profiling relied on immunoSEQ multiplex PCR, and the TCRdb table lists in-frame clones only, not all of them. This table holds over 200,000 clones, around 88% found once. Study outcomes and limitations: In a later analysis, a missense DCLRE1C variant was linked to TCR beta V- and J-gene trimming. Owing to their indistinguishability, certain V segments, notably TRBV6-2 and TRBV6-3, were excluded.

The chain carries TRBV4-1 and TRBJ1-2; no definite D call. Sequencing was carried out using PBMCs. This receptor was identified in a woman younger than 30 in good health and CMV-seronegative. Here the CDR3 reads CASSQDERAGGYTF. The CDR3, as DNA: TGCGCCAGCAGCCAAGATGAGCGGGCGGGGGGCTACACCTTC.